This T cell receptor (beta chain) was captured by sequencing in a study of beta chain features in type 1 diabetes. Notes on the study in general: Fewer insertions but more deletions were seen at VDJ junctions in type 1 diabetes patients. The study found moderately but significantly shorter TCRB CDR3s in all four CD4+ subsets of Type 1 diabetes patients.

Sorted CD4+ subsets: naive, central memory, regulatory, stem cell-like memory (CD45RO/CCR7/CD25/CD127/CD95/CD27 panel). Reverse transcription of all isolated RNA meant that expressed TCRB transcripts were sequenced. Profiling relied on immunoSEQ multiplex PCR, and the TCRdb table lists in-frame clones only, not all of them. The table includes a few hundred thousand clones, 8.5% to 10% detected once. This clone was counted between two and nine times. Its specificity is unknown. The CDR3 is 11 amino acids. The V gene's germline CDR1 is GTSNPN and CDR2 SVGIG (reference sequence). With 3 bases removed from V and 5 bases from J, the gap between germline ends came to 4 bases.

V and J are TRBV30 and TRBJ2-2; unclear D gene. The sample consisted of central memory CD4+ T cells from blood. The source of this sequence is a man aged 25-45 years with type 1 diabetes. This chain's CDR3 is CAWRRTGELFF. CDR3 nucleotide sequence: TGTGCCTGGAGAAGGACCGGGGAGCTGTTTTTT.